A single sample is the source of the 19 T cell receptor beta chains below, sequenced in a study of CDR3 diversity in severe acne. Each CDR3 protein is one row after TCRdb ran MiXCR on the PCR reads. The sample contains more than 85,000 distinct CDR3 sequences, under 55% of which appear only once. Specimen: blood. The receptors were sampled from a male donor with severe acne vulgaris.

The chain joins TRBV11-2 to TRBJ1-2; 10 bases are shared with TRBD1. CDR1 is SGHAT, CDR2 FQNNGV, per germline. The V gene end was trimmed by 5 bases and the J gene end by 4 bases; junction bases not matched to a gene: 13. This CDR3 is built from 17 residues. The CDR3: CASSPLLPGQGPYGYTF. The CDR3 DNA reads as TGTGCCAGCAGCCCGCTCCTTCCGGGACAGGGGCCCTATGGCTACACCTTC.

V gene TRBV7-2 combines with J gene TRBJ1-4; 9 bases line up with TRBD1. The CDR3 contains 14 residues. Germline V gene lookup returns CDR1 SGHTA and CDR2 FQGNSA. After removal of 9 bases from V and 7 bases from J, the junction contained 9 bases not matched to a gene. The CDR3 DNA follows: TGTGCCAGTAGTCCGGGACAGGGCCTTGAAAAACTGTTTTTT. This sequence encodes CASSPGQGLEKLFF. The full variable domain, with the rest looked up from reference TRBV7-2 and TRBJ1-4, is GAGVSQSPSNKVTEKGKDVELRCDPISGHTALYWYRQSLGQGLEFLIYFQGNSAPDKSGLPSDRFSAERTGGSVSTLTIQRTQQEDSAVYLCASSPGQGLEKLFFGSGTQLSVL.

This clonotype was counted at least ten times. The rearrangement links TRBV5-1 to TRBJ2-3; tentatively, D is TRBD1 or TRBD2 (6 bases each). The CDR3 has 16 residues. Trimming removed 4 bases at V and 6 bases at J, with 21 bases between. CDR1 SGHRS and CDR2 YFSETQ come from the germline V gene. CDR3 in amino acids: CASSLPGWGAVDTQYF. As DNA, the CDR3 is TGCGCCAGCAGCCTCCCGGGGTGGGGGGCGGTGGATACGCAGTATTTT.

The chain combines TRBV3-1 with TRBJ2-4, with 13 bases aligning to TRBD2. V trimming: 1 base; J trimming: 4 bases; junction bases outside the gene matches: 7. Germline V gene lookup returns CDR1 LGHDT and CDR2 YNNKEL (reference sequence). There are 18 residues in the CDR3. The CDR3 reads CASSQAATSGRVKNIQYF. DNA for the CDR3: TGTGCCAGCAGCCAAGCGGCAACTAGCGGGAGGGTGAAAAACATTCAGTACTTC.

This clonotype was observed many times. The chain uses TRBV5-1 and TRBJ2-3; 7 nucleotides match TRBD2. Trimming at V came to 4 bases and at J to 0 bases, leaving 8 bases not matched to a gene. Germline V lookup: CDR1 SGHRS, CDR2 YFSETQ. The CDR3 sequence is 16 residues long. The CDR3 protein is CASSRRGGESTDTQYF. Written as DNA, the CDR3 is TGCGCCAGCAGCAGACGTGGGGGGGAAAGCACAGATACGCAGTATTTT.

The chain uses TRBV5-1 and TRBJ1-1, with 10 bases fitting TRBD1. Germline V gene lookup returns CDR1 SGHRS and CDR2 YFSETQ. The CDR3 runs 15 residues. With V trimmed by 0 bases and J by 3 bases, 2 bases remained unmatched. For the CDR3, the DNA is TGCGCCAGCAGCTTGGCCGGACAGGGGGACACTGAAGCTTTCTTT. Amino acids: CASSLAGQGDTEAFF.

The chain is built from TRBV20-1 and TRBJ1-5; D is perhaps TRBD1 (6 bases). The CDR3 is 14 residues long. Germline-derived CDR1 and CDR2 are DFQATT and SNEGSKA (reference sequence). Trimming removed 6 bases from V and 2 bases from J, with 14 bases in between. DNA for the CDR3: TGCAGTGCCGACACAGGGACGGGCAATCAGCCCCAGCATTTT. It encodes CSADTGTGNQPQHF.

A word on this clonotype: Here the CDR3 omits its conserved ending phenylalanine or tryptophan, so a read error is the likely source. The DNA is left out, because the CDR3 cannot be placed on it with certainty; the CDR3 is given as TCRdb lists it. The V gene is TRBV6-1, the J gene TRBJ2-5; the table calls TRBD1, which could not be checked here. From germline, CDR1 is MNHNS and CDR2 SASEGT. The CDR3 region is 8 residues in length, termini included. The CDR3 spells CASSETGG.

Concerning this clonotype: A much larger clonotype is one base distant, so this may be a read error. DNA of the CDR3: TGTGCCAGCAACCAAGATTGGGGCGGGAGCACCTACAATGAGCAGTTCTTC. Translating it yields CASNQDWGGSTYNEQFF. The chain joins TRBV14 to TRBJ2-1; 7 bases match TRBD2. From germline, CDR1 is SGHDN and CDR2 FVKESK. CDR3 length: 17 amino acids.

In the case of this clonotype: A much larger clone sits a single nucleotide away, making a read error possible. J is TRBJ2-2 and V is TRBV6-6; D is undetermined. Germline CDR1 MNHNY, CDR2 SVGAGI (reference sequence). The CDR3 spans 12 residues. CDR3 in DNA: TGTACCAGCAGTTACTCTGGCGGGGAGCTGTTTTTT. Protein sequence: CTSSYSGGELFF.

The rearrangement uses TRBV4-2 and TRBJ2-1; D is unresolved. Trimming cost V 2 bases and J 4 bases, with 12 bases left between them. The CDR3 extends over 15 amino acids. Germline CDR1 reads LGHNA; CDR2 reads YNFKEQ. The CDR3: CASSQSARPYNEQFF. CDR3 nucleotide sequence: TGTGCCAGCAGCCAATCAGCTCGTCCTTACAATGAGCAGTTCTTC.

This clonotype was detected ten times or more. V and J are TRBV2 and TRBJ1-1; D ambiguous. Germline lookup yields CDR1 SNHLY and CDR2 FYNNEI. CDR3 length: 14 amino acids. The ends were cut back, 3 bases at V and 1 base at J, with 9 bases in the middle. CDR3 in DNA: TGTGCCAGCAGTGAGAGGGCGCGGAACACTGAAGCTTTCTTT. Amino acid sequence: CASSERARNTEAFF.

This clonotype was detected once. The rearrangement joins TRBV7-8 to TRBJ1-4; 7 positions agree with TRBD1. The CDR3 is made up of 15 amino acids. Germline V gives CDR1 SGHVS, CDR2 FQNEAQ. The V and J ends lost 5 bases and 2 bases, in that order; junction bases with no gene match: 5. CDR3 in DNA: TGTGCCAGCAGCGACTCGGGACAGACTAATGAAAAACTGTTTTTT. As protein: CASSDSGQTNEKLFF.

This clonotype was detected ten times or more. This chain uses TRBV20-1 with TRBJ1-4; 7 positions match TRBD1. The length of the CDR3 is 16 residues. The trim removed 2 bases at V and 8 bases at J, leaving 14 bases unmatched. Per the germline V gene, CDR1 is DFQATT and CDR2 is SNEGSKA (reference sequence). The CDR3 is CSARSREEGAREKLFF. As DNA, the CDR3 is TGCAGTGCTAGATCGCGGGAGGAGGGGGCTCGGGAAAAACTGTTTTTT.

This clonotype was found a few times. V gene TRBV18 combines with J gene TRBJ1-3; no reliable D call. This CDR3 comprises 17 residues. V was shortened by 4 bases and J by 0 bases, with 16 bases between the two germline ends. The germline CDR1 and CDR2 sequences are KGHSH and LQKENI. CDR3 sequence: CASSLTSGTFSGNTIYF. Written as DNA, the CDR3 is TGTGCCAGCTCACTCACGAGTGGCACGTTCTCTGGAAACACCATATATTTT. The entire variable domain, with the rest obtained from reference TRBV18 and TRBJ1-3, is as follows: NAGVMQNPRHLVRRRGQEARLRCSPMKGHSHVYWYRQLPEEGLKFMVYLQKENIIDESGMPKERFSAEFPKEGPSILRIQQVVRGDSAAYFCASSLTSGTFSGNTIYFGEGSWLTVV.

The rearrangement uses TRBV7-9 and TRBJ1-6, with 9 bases that match TRBD1. Per germline, CDR1 SEHNR and CDR2 FQNEAQ (reference sequence). With V trimmed by 2 bases and J by 17 bases, 25 bases remained unmatched. CDR3 size: 19 residues. CDR3 in amino acids: CASSLQFFSGRTGVFRFHF. CDR3 nucleotide sequence: TGTGCCAGCAGCTTACAATTTTTTTCGGGTAGGACAGGGGTCTTCCGGTTCCACTTT. The full variable domain, with the rest looked up from reference TRBV7-9 and TRBJ1-6, is DTGVSQNPRHKITKRGQNVTFRCDPISEHNRLYWYRQTLGQGPEFLTYFQNEAQLEKSRLLSDRFSAERPKGSFSTLEIQRTEQGDSAMYLCASSLQFFSGRTGVFRFHFGNGTRLTVT.

The rearrangement joins TRBV27 to TRBJ1-5; TRBD1 might be the D (6 bases). This CDR3 spans 16 amino acids. V lost 5 bases to trimming and J lost 3 bases, with 17 bases between them. Germline CDR1 and CDR2: MNHEY and SMNVEV (reference sequence). This CDR3 is CASSPSEGEVNQPQHF. CDR3 DNA sequence: TGTGCCAGCAGTCCAAGCGAGGGGGAGGTCAATCAGCCCCAGCATTTT.

Notes on this clonotype: A read error is likely, as this CDR3 ends without the conserved phenylalanine or tryptophan. The chain recombines TRBV9 with TRBJ2-3, with 10 bases fitting TRBD2. The CDR3 spans 19 residues. V shed 0 bases and J 0 bases; nucleotides not matched to a gene: 10. Germline V gene sequence: CDR1 SGDLS, CDR2 YYNGEE. The CDR3 DNA reads TGTGCCAGCAGCGTAGGACTAGCGGGTTCACGGCCTAGCACAGATACGCAGTATGTT. It encodes CASSVGLAGSRPSTDTQYV.

This clonotype is classed as medium-sized. The genes are TRBV24-1 and TRBJ2-1, with a tentative D call TRBD2 (6 bases). V dropped 6 bases and J dropped 3 bases, with 11 bases sitting between them. Germline-derived CDR1 and CDR2 are KGHDR and SFDVKD. The CDR3 runs to 14 residues. The CDR3 loop is CATSRREYYNEQFF. The CDR3 coding sequence is TGTGCCACCAGTCGGCGGGAATACTACAATGAGCAGTTCTTC.